Listed here are 14 T cell receptor beta chains from one sample, sequenced in a study of blood T cell repertoires in COVID-19. The repertoire was sequenced with immunoSEQ multiplex PCR; TCRdb's copy has only in-frame clones and lacks some. The sample records more than 300,000 clones, 87% being singletons. Sequenced input: peripheral blood. Receptors were obtained from a woman aged 30 to 39 with COVID-19, enrolled during active disease.

The chain carries TRBV30 and TRBJ1-4, with D perhaps TRBD1 (6 bases). V dropped 2 bases and J dropped 2 bases, with 12 bases sitting between them. In germline, CDR1 is GTSNPN, CDR2 SVGIG (reference sequence). This CDR3 is built from 15 residues. This CDR3 is CAWSNLGATNEKLFF. In DNA, the CDR3 is TGTGCCTGGAGTAATTTGGGGGCGACTAATGAAAAACTGTTTTTT.

The chain employs TRBV7-3 and TRBJ2-3; TRBD2 matches 9 bases. In germline, CDR1 is SGHTA, CDR2 FQGTGA. The CDR3 totals 16 residues. V lost 2 bases, J lost 5 bases, and 8 bases stayed unmatched. In nucleotides, the CDR3 is TGTGCCAGCAGCTTATTGGGCGGGAGGGGTGGAGATACGCAGTATTTT. Protein sequence: CASSLLGGRGGDTQYF. Supplemented by reference TRBV7-3 and TRBJ2-3, the full variable domain reads GAGVSQTPSNKVTEKGKYVELRCDPISGHTALYWYRQSLGQGPEFLIYFQGTGAADDSGLPNDRFFAVRPEGSVSTLKIQRTERGDSAVYLCASSLLGGRGGDTQYFGPGTRLTVL.

CDR3 region: CASSRSGRLDEQFF. Written as DNA, the CDR3 is TGTGCCAGCAGCAGGAGCGGGAGACTAGATGAGCAGTTCTTC. The chain is built from TRBV7-3 and TRBJ2-1; 8 positions match TRBD2. The CDR3 has 14 amino acids. The trim removed 5 bases at V and 8 bases at J, leaving 8 bases unmatched. From germline, CDR1 is SGHTA and CDR2 FQGTGA.

The genes are TRBV7-9 and TRBJ1-2; TRBD1 is a possible D gene (5 bases). Between the trimmed V and J ends, which lost 1 base and 4 bases, there was a span of 13 bases. CDR1 SEHNR and CDR2 FQNEAQ come from the germline V gene (reference sequence). This CDR3 contains 15 residues. The CDR3 nucleotides are TGTGCCAGCAGCTTAGGTTGGGACTCCTCCTATGGCTACACCTTC. Translating gives CASSLGWDSSYGYTF.

J is TRBJ1-1 and V is TRBV28, with unresolved D. CDR1 and CDR2 (germline): MDHEN, SYDVKM. V dropped 5 bases and J dropped 2 bases, with 15 bases sitting between them. The CDR3 is 15 amino acids. CDR3 in amino acids: CASSPERGGNTEAFF. CDR3 nucleotide sequence: TGTGCCAGCAGTCCCGAGCGAGGTGGTAACACTGAAGCTTTCTTT.

This chain joins TRBV11-2 and TRBJ2-7, with 7 positions matching TRBD2. This CDR3 is built from 15 residues. The V and J ends lost 0 bases and 4 bases, in that order; junction bases with no gene match: 6. Germline CDR1 is SGHAT and CDR2 is FQNNGV. The CDR3 region is CASSLETSVVYEQYF. The CDR3 coding sequence is TGTGCCAGCAGCTTAGAAACTAGCGTCGTTTACGAGCAGTACTTC.

This clone occurred once. The chain uses TRBV11-2 and TRBJ2-7; D is perhaps TRBD1 (5 bases). The CDR3 is 13 amino acids. The ends were cut back, 1 base at V and 4 bases at J, with 8 bases in the middle. Germline CDR1 and CDR2: SGHAT and FQNNGV. The CDR3 region is CASSLVGVYEQYF. CDR3 DNA sequence: TGTGCCAGCAGCTTAGTAGGGGTTTACGAGCAGTACTTC.

The genes are TRBV13 and TRBJ2-7, with D tentatively TRBD1 (5 bases). The CDR3 loop spans 15 amino acids. V was cut by 0 bases and J by 1 base, with 10 bases left in between. From germline, CDR1 is PRHDT and CDR2 FYEKMQ (reference sequence). This CDR3 reads CASSLGGRVSYEQYF. The CDR3 nucleotides read TGTGCCAGCAGCTTAGGGGGCAGGGTTTCCTACGAGCAGTACTTC.

The rearrangement links TRBV4-1 to TRBJ2-5, with 8 bases identical to TRBD2. The J segment lost 1 base and the V segment lost 3 bases, leaving 4 bases of the junction unmatched. Germline loops: CDR1 MGHRA, CDR2 YSYEKL. The CDR3 covers 15 residues. DNA of the CDR3: TGCGCCAGCAGCCATCCTACTAGCGGCCAAGAGACCCAGTACTTC. It specifies CASSHPTSGQETQYF.

The chain is built from TRBV5-1 and TRBJ1-2; 8 nucleotides align to TRBD1. CDR1 and CDR2 (germline): SGHRS, YFSETQ. Losses at the gene ends were 4 bases for V and 6 bases for J; bases not matched to a gene: 8. The CDR3 loop spans 14 amino acids. CDR3 amino acids: CASSPGTGGDGYTF. CDR3 DNA: TGCGCCAGCAGCCCGGGGACAGGAGGGGATGGCTACACCTTC. Full variable domain (rest looked up from reference TRBV5-1 and TRBJ1-2): KAGVTQTPRYLIKTRGQQVTLSCSPISGHRSVSWYQQTPGQGLQFLFEYFSETQRNKGNFPGRFSGRQFSNSRSEMNVSTLELGDSALYLCASSPGTGGDGYTFGSGTRLTVV.

The chain is built from TRBV6-5 and TRBJ2-7; the match to TRBD1 covers 9 bases. J was trimmed by 5 bases and V by 5 bases; bases with no gene match: 7. Per germline, CDR1 MNHEY and CDR2 SVGAGI. The CDR3 loop spans 14 amino acids. This CDR3 reads CASSHRTGVDEQYF. The CDR3 DNA is TGTGCCAGCAGTCACCGGACAGGGGTCGACGAGCAGTACTTC.

This rearrangement joins TRBV6-1 to TRBJ2-3; tentatively, D is TRBD1 (6 bases). The germline CDR1 and CDR2 sequences are MNHNS and SASEGT. The germline V and J ends were trimmed by 3 bases and 2 bases, with 15 bases remaining between them. This CDR3 has 16 amino acids. The CDR3 nucleotides are TGTGCCAGCAGTGACCTGGGACACGATTTCACAGATACGCAGTATTTT. Translated: CASSDLGHDFTDTQYF.

V is TRBV28 and J is TRBJ1-1; no clear D. Germline CDR1 reads MDHEN; CDR2 reads SYDVKM. This CDR3 spans 14 amino acids. Trimming took off 2 bases at V and 0 bases at J, with 7 bases between the two ends. Written as DNA, the CDR3 is TGTGCCAGCAGTTTACTAGGCTTGAACACTGAAGCTTTCTTT. Its translation is CASSLLGLNTEAFF. Full variable domain (missing parts from reference TRBV28 and TRBJ1-1): DVKVTQSSRYLVKRTGEKVFLECVQDMDHENMFWYRQDPGLGLRLIYFSYDVKMKEKGDIPEGYSVSREKKERFSLILESASTNQTSMYLCASSLLGLNTEAFFGQGTRLTVV.

The chain links TRBV7-2 to TRBJ2-1, with TRBD1 identical over 7 bases. CDR3 size: 15 residues. The V gene end was trimmed by 1 base and the J gene end by 3 bases; junction bases not matched to a gene: 3. Germline CDR1 is SGHTA and CDR2 is FQGNSA. CDR3 bases: TGTGCCAGCAGCTTAGGGACAGGAGTCTACAATGAGCAGTTCTTC. This translates into CASSLGTGVYNEQFF.